This TCR beta chain was obtained from a study of shared clonotypes between healthy human individuals. Whole-study context: Researchers drew samples from two women and a few men aged 18 to 49. Study-level results: Some clonotypes were shared by all four sorted-subset donors, while others were not shared. The non-shared ones had lower generation probabilities than the shared ones.

Negatively enriched CD4+ T cells were divided by CD45RA into naive and memory. On this clone: Its antigen is not known.

Germline V CDR1 and CDR2: WNHNN, SYGVQD (reference sequence). The CDR3 consists of 14 residues. The V and J ends lost 2 bases and 3 bases respectively, with 11 bases between them. The protocol was immunoSEQ multiplex PCR, while the TCRdb copy is restricted to in-frame clones and leaves out a portion. The data hold roughly 2 million clones, with 90% to 95% observed a single time. This chain links TRBV10-1 with TRBJ2-7; the D is unclear. The source of this sequence is a man aged 18 to 29 in good health. Sequencing was performed on naive CD4+ T cells sorted from blood. The subset was: CD45RA+ positively selected. The CDR3 sequence: CASSEREGRYEQYF. CDR3 coding DNA: TGCGCCAGCAGTGAGAGGGAAGGTCGCTACGAGCAGTACTTC.